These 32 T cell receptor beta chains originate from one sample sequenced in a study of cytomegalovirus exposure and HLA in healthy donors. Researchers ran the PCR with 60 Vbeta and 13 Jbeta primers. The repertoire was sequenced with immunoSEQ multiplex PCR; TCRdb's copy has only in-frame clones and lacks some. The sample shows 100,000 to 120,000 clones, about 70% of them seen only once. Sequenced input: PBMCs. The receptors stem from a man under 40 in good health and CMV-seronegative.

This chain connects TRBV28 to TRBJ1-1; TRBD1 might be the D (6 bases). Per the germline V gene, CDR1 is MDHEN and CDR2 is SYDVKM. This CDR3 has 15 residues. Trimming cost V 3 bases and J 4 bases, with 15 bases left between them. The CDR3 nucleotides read TGTGCCAGCAGTTTTTCCGGGACAACTACCACTGAAGCTTTCTTT. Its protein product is CASSFSGTTTTEAFF.

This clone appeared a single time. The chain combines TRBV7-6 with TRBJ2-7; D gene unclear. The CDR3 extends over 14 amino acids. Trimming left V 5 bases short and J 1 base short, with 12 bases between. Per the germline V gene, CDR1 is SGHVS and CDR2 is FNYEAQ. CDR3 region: CASSPAPRSYEQYF. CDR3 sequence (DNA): TGTGCCAGCAGCCCCGCTCCCAGATCCTACGAGCAGTACTTC.

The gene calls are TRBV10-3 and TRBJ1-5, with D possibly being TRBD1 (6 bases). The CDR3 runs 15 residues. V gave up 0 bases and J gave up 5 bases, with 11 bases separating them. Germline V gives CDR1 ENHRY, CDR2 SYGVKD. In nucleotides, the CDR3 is TGTGCCATCAGTGAGTCGCCACAGGGCGATCAGCCCCAGCATTTT. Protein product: CAISESPQGDQPQHF.

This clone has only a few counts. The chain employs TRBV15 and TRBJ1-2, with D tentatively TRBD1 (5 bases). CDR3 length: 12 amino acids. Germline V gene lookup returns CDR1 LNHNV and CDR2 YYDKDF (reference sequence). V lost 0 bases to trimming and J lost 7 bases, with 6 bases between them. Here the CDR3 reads CATSRDRGGYTF. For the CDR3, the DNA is TGTGCCACCAGCAGAGATAGGGGTGGCTACACCTTC. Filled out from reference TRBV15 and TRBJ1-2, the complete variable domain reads DAMVIQNPRYQVTQFGKPVTLSCSQTLNHNVMYWYQQKSSQAPKLLFHYYDKDFNNEADTPDNFQSRRPNTSFCFLDIRSPGLGDTAMYLCATSRDRGGYTFGSGTRLTVV.

The CDR3 is CASSSGTSGTYEQYF. For the CDR3, the DNA is TGTGCCAGCAGCTCTGGGACTAGCGGGACCTACGAGCAGTACTTC. The chain has TRBV5-4 and TRBJ2-5; 13 positions agree with TRBD2. The DNA end is more similar to TRBJ2-7, so the J call may be wrong. The germline gives CDR1 SGHNT, CDR2 YYREEE (reference sequence). The CDR3 loop spans 15 amino acids.

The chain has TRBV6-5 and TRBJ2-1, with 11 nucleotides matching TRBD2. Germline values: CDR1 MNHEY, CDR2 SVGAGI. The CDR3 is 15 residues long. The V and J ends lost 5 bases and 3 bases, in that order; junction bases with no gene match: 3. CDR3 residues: CASSGGTSGYNEQFF. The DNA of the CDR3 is TGTGCCAGCAGTGGGGGGACTAGCGGCTACAATGAGCAGTTCTTC.

The chain's CDR3 is CSVDQGTDTQYF. CDR3 DNA: TGCAGCGTTGATCAGGGTACAGATACGCAGTATTTT. This rearrangement joins TRBV29-1 to TRBJ2-3; weak D call: TRBD1 (5 bases). The germline CDR1 and CDR2 sequences are SQVTM and ANQGSEA. CDR3 length: 12 residues. The germline V and J ends were trimmed by 3 bases and 3 bases, with 7 bases remaining between them.

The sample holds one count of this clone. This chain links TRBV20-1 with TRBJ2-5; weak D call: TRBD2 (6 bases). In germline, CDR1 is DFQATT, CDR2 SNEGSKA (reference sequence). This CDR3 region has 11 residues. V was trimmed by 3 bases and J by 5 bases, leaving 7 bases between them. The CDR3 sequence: CSARGLETQYF. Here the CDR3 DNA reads TGCAGTGCTAGGGGACTGGAGACCCAGTACTTC.

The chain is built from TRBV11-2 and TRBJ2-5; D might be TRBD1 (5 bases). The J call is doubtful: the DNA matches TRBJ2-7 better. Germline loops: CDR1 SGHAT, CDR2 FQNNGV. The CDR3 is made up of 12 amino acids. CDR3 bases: TGTGCCAGCAGGCCTGACAGCTACGAGCAGTACTTC. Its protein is CASRPDSYEQYF.

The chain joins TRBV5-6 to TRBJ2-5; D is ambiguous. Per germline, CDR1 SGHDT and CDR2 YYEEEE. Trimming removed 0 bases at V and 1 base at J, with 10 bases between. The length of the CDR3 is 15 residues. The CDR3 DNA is TGTGCCAGCAGCTTGGTGGAGTCTCGCCAAGAGACCCAGTACTTC. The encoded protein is CASSLVESRQETQYF.

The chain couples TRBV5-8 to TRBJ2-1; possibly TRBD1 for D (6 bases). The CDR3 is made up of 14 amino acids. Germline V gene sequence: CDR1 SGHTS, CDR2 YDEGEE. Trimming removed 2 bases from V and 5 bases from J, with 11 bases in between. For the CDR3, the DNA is TGTGCCAGCAGCTTTGCAGGGGTGGACAATGAGCAGTTCTTC. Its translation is CASSFAGVDNEQFF.

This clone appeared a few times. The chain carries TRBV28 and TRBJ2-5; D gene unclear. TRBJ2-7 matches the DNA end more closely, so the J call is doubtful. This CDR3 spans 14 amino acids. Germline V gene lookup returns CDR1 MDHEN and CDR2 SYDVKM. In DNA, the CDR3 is TGTGCCAGCAGTCGACCGGTCCCCCACTACGAGCAGTACTTC. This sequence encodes CASSRPVPHYEQYF.

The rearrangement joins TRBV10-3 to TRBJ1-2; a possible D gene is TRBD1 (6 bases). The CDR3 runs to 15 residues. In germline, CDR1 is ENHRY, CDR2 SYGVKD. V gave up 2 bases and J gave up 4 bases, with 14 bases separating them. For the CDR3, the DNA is TGTGCCATCAGTGAGAGCGGCAGGGGAAGCTATGGCTACACCTTC. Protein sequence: CAISESGRGSYGYTF.

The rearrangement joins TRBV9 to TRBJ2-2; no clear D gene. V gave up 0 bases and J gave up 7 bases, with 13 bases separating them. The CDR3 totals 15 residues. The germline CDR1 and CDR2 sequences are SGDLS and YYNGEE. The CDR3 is CASSVANSPVGELFF. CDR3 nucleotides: TGTGCCAGCAGCGTAGCTAACAGCCCCGTCGGGGAGCTGTTTTTT.

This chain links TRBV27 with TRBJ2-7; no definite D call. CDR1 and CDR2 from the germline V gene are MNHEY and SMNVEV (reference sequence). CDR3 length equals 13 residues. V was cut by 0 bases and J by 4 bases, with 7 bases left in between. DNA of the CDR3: TGTGCCAGCAGTTTATCGAAAGCATACGAGCAGTACTTC. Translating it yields CASSLSKAYEQYF.

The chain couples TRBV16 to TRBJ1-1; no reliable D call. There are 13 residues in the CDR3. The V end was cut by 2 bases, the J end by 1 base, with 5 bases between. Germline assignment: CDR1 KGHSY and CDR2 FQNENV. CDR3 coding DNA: TGTGCCAGCAGCCAAGAAGCGAACACTGAAGCTTTCTTT. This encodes CASSQEANTEAFF. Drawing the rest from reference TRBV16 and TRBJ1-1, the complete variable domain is GEEVAQTPKHLVRGEGQKAKLYCAPIKGHSYVFWYQQVLKNEFKFLISFQNENVFDETGMPKERFSAKCLPNSPCSLEIQATKLEDSAVYFCASSQEANTEAFFGQGTRLTVV.

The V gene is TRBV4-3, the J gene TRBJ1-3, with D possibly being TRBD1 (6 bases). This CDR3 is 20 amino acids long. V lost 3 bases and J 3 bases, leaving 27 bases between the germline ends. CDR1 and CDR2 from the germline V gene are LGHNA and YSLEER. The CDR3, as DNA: TGCGCCAGCAGCCACCGAACCGTGACAGGTTCTTCTCCTCTTGGAAACACCATATATTTT. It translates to CASSHRTVTGSSPLGNTIYF.

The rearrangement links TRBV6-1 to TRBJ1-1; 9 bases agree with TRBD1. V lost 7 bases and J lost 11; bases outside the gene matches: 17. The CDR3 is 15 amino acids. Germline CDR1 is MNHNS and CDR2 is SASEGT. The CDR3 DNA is TGTGCCAGCACCTCCGGACAGGGGAATCGGATTCGCGCTTTCTTT. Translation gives CASTSGQGNRIRAFF.

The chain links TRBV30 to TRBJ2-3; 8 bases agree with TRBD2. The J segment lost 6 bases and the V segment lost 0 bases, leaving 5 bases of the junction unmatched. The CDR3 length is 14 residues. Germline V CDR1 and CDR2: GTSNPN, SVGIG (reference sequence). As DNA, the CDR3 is TGTGCCTGGAGTGTACAGGCTAGCGGGGATACGCAGTATTTT. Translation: CAWSVQASGDTQYF.

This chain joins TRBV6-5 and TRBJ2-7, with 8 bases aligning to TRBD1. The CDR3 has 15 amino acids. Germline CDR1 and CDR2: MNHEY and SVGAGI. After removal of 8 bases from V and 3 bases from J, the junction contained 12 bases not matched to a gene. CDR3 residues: CASASAGTGNYEQYF. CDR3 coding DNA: TGTGCCAGCGCCTCAGCCGGGACAGGAAACTACGAGCAGTACTTC.

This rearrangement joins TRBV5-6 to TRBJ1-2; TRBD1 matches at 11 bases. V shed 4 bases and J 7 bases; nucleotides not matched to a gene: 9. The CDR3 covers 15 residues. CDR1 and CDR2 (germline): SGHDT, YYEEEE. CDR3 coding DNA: TGTGCCAGCAGCATGACCGGACAGGGGGCTCGTGGCTACACCTTC. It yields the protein CASSMTGQGARGYTF.

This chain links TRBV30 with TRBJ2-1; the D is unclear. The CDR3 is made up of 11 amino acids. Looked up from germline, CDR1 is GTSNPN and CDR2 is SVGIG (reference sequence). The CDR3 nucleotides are TGTACTTACTCAAAAATCGATGAGCAGTTCTTC. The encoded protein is CTYSKIDEQFF.

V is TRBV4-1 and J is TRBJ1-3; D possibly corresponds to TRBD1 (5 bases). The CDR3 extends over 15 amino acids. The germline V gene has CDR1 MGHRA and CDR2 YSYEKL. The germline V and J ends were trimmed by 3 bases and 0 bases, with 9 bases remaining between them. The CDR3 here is CASSQYRTSGNTIYF. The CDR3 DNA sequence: TGCGCCAGCAGCCAGTACAGGACCTCTGGAAACACCATATATTTT.

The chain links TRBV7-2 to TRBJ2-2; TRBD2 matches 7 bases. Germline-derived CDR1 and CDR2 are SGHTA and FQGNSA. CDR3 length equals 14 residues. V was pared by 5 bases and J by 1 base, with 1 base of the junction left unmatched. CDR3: CASSPSGNTGELFF. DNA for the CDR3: TGTGCCAGCAGCCCTAGCGGGAACACCGGGGAGCTGTTTTTT.

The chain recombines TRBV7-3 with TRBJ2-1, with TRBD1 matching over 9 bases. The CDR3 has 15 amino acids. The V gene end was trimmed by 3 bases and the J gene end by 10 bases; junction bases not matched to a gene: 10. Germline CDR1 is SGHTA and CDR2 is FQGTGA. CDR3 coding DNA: TGTGCCAGCAGCTTCCAGGGACAGGGAATTGGGGAGCAGTTCTTC. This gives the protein CASSFQGQGIGEQFF.

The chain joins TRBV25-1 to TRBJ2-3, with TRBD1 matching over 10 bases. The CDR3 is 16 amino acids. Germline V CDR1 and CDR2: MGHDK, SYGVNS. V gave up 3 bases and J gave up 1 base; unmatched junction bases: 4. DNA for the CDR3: TGTGCCAGCAGTGACGACAGGGGGCCCGGCACAGATACGCAGTATTTT. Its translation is CASSDDRGPGTDTQYF.

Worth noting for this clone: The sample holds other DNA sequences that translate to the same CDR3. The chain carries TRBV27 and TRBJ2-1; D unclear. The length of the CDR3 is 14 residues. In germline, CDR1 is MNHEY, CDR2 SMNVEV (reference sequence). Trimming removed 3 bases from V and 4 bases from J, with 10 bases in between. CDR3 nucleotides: TGTGCCAGCAGTTTGTCGATAGCATACAATGAGCAGTTCTTC. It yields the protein CASSLSIAYNEQFF.

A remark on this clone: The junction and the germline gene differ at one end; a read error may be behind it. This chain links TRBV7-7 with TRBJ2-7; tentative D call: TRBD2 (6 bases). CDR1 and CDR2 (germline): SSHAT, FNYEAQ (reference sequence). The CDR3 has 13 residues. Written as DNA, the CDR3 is TGTGCTAGCAACCGGGGGAGTAGCTACGAGCAGTACTTC. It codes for CASNRGSSYEQYF.

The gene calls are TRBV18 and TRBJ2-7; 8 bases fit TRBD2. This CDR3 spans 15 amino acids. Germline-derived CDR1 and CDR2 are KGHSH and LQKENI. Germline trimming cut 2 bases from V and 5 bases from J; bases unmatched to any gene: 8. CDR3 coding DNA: TGTGCCAGCTCACCAGACCCAGCGGGAGTCCACGAGCAGTACTTC. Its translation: CASSPDPAGVHEQYF.

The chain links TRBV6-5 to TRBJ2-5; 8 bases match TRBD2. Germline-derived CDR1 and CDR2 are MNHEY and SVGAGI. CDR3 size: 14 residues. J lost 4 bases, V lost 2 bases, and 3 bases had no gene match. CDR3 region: CASSYLSGGETQYF. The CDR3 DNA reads TGTGCCAGCAGTTACCTCAGCGGGGGAGAGACCCAGTACTTC.

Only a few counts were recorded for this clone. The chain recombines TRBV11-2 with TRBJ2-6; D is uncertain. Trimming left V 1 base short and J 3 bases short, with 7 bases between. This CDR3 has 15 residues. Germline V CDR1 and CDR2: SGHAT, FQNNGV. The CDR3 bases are TGTGCCAGCAGCTTAGTGGCTTTTGGGGCCAACGTCCTGACTTTC. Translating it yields CASSLVAFGANVLTF.

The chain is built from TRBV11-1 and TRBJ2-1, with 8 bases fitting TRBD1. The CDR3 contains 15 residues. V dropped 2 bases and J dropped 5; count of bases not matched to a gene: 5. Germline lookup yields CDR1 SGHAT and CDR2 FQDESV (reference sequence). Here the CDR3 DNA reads TGTGCCAGCAGCTTATCACCGGGACAGGACAATGAGCAGTTCTTC. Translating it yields CASSLSPGQDNEQFF.